This T cell receptor (beta chain) was identified in a study of blood T cell repertoires in COVID-19. Whole-study context: Donors in the United States, Italy and Spain gave samples during acute or convalescent COVID-19. From T cells, B-cell-depleted T cells, or PBMCs came the material, which was cDNA or gDNA.

As originally analysed: Nucleated cell counts were estimated from reference gene primer amplification. The method was immunoSEQ multiplex PCR; TCRdb's version includes in-frame clones alone and lacks a portion of them. V, J and clone size were drawn from that table, and D and trimming were deduced from the DNA. The profile covers roughly 40,000 clones, with approximately 79% appearing a single time and 30% to 35% taken by the ten largest. CDR3 length: 14 residues. Per germline, CDR1 MNHEY and CDR2 SVGAGI. Germline trimming cut 3 bases from V and 11 bases from J; bases unmatched to any gene: 10. This TCR derives from a woman older than 75 with acute or convalescent COVID-19. The rearrangement links TRBV6-5 to TRBJ1-1; 9 bases align to TRBD1. Sequencing input: peripheral blood. CDR3 nucleotide sequence: TGTGCCAGCAGTTATCCCACACAGGGGGCTTCGGCTTTCTTT. Residues: CASSYPTQGASAFF.